This T cell receptor beta chain emerged from a study of T cells in Graves' hyperthyroidism and ophthalmopathy. Amplification yielded TCR beta CDR3 regions, with RNA transcripts as the source. HTBI primers drove first-round RT-PCR of the TCR CDR3. TCRdb re-called the multiplex PCR reads with MiXCR, one entry per CDR3 protein. The repertoire holds about 600,000 distinct CDR3 sequences, with approximately 15% as singletons. This CDR3 is 17 amino acids long. Germline values: CDR1 KGHSH, CDR2 LQKENI. Disease lasting under 3 months, a NOSPECS grade of at least 4, and a Clinical Activity Score of at least 3 were features of the ophthalmopathy patients. A remark on this clonotype: A read error may produce the germline difference seen at one junction end.

The chain couples TRBV18 to TRBJ2-4; 9 positions agree with TRBD2. The sample taken for sequencing was blood. This TCR came from a woman aged 40 to 50 with Graves' ophthalmopathy. CDR3: CASSPPVQGLAKNIQYF. The DNA of the CDR3 is TGTGCCAGCTCACCACCGGTCCAGGGACTAGCCAAAAACATTCAGTATTTC.